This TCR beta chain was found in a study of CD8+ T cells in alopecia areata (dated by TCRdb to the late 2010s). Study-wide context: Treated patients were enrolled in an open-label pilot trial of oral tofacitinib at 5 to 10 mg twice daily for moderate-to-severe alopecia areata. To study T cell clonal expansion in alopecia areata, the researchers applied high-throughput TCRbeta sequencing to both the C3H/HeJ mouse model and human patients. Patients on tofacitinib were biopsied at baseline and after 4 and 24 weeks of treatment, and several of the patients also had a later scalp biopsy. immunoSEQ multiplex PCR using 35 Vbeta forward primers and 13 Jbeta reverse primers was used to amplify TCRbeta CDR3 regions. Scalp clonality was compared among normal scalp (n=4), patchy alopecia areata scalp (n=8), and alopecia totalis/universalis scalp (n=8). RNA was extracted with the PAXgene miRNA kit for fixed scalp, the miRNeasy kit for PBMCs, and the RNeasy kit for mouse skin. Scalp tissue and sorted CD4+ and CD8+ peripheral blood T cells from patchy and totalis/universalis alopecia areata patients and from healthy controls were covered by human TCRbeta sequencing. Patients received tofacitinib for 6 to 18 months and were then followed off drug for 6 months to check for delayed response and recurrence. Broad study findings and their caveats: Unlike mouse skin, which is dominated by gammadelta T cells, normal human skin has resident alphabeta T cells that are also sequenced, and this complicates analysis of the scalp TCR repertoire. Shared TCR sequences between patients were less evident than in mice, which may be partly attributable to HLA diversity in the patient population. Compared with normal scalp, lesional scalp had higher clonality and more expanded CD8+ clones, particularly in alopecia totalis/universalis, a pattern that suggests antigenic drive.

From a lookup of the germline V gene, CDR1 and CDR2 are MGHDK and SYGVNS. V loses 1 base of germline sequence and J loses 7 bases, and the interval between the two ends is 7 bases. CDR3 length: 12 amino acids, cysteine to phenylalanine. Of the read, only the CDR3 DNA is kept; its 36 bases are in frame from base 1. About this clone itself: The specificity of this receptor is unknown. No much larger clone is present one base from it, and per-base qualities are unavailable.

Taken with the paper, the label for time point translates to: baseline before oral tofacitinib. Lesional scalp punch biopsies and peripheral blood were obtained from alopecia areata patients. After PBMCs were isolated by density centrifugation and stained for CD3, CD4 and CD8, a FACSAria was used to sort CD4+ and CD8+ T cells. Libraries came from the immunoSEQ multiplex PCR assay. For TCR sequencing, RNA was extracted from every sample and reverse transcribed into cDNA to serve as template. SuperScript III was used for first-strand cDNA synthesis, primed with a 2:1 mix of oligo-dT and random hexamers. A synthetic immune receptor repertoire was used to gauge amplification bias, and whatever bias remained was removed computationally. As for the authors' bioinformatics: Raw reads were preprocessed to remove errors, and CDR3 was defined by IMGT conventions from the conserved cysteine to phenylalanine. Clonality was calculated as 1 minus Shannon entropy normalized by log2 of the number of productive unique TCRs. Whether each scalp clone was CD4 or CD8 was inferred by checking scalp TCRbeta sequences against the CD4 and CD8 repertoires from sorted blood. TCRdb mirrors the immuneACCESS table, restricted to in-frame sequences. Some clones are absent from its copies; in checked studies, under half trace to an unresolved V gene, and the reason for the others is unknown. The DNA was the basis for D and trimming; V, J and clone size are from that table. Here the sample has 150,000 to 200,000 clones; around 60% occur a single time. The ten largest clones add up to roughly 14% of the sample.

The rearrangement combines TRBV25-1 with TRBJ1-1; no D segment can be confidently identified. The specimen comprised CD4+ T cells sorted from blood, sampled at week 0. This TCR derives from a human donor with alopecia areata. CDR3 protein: CASSESGHEAFF. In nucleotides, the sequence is TGTGCCAGCAGTGAATCCGGCCATGAAGCTTTCTTT.